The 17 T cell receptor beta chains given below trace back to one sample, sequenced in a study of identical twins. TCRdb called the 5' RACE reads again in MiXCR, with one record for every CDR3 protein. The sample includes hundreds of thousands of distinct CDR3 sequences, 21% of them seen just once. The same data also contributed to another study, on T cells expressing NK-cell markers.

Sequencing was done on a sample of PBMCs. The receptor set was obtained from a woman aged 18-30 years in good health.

DNA for the CDR3: TGTGCCAGCAGAGTCCGGGCGGTAGGGCCCGGGCAGTACTTC. Its protein is CASRVRAVGPGQYF. The genes are TRBV2 and TRBJ2-7; no firm D call. V lost 6 bases to trimming and J lost 9 bases, with 21 bases between them. This CDR3 spans 14 amino acids. Germline assignment: CDR1 SNHLY and CDR2 FYNNEI.

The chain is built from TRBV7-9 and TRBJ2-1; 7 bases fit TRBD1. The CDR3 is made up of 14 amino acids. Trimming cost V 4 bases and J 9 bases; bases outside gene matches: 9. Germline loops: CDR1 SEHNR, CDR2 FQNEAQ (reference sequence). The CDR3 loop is CASSSVRGQREQFF. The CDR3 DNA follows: TGTGCCAGCAGCTCGGTAAGGGGGCAGCGTGAGCAGTTCTTC.

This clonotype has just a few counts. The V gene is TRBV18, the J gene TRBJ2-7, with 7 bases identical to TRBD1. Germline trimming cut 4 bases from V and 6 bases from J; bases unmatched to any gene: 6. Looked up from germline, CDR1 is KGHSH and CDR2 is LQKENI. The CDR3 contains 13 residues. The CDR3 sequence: CASSRTGDGEQYF. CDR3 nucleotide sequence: TGTGCCAGCTCACGAACAGGGGACGGCGAGCAGTACTTC.

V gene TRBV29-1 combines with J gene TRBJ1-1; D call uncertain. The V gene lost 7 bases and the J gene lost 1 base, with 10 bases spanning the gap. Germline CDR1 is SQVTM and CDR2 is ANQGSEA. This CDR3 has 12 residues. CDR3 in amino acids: CSAGRPNTEAFF. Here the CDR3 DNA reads TGCAGCGCAGGACGGCCGAACACTGAAGCTTTCTTT.

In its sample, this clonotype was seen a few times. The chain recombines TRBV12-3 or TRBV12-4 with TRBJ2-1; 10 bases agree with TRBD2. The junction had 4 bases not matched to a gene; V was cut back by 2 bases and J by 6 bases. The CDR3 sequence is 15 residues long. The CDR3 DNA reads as TGTGCCAGCAGTTTAAGCGTAGCGGGGGGCAATGAGCAGTTCTTC. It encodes CASSLSVAGGNEQFF.

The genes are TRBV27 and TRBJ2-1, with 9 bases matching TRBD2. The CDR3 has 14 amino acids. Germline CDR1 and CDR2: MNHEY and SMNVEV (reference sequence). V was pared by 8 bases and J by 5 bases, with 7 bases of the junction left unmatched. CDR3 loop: CASGTSGPHNEQFF. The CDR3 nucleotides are TGTGCCAGCGGTACTAGCGGGCCACACAATGAGCAGTTCTTC.

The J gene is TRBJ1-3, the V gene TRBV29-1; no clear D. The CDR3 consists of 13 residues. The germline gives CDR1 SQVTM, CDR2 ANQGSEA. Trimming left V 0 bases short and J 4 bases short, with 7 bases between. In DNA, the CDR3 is TGCAGCGTTGAAGATCGGCCGGGAAACACCATATATTTT. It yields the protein CSVEDRPGNTIYF. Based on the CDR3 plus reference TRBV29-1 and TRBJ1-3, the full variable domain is SAVISQKPSRDICQRGTSLTIQCQVDSQVTMMFWYRQQPGQSLTLIATANQGSEATYESGFVIDKFPISRPNLTFSTLTVSNMSPEDSSIYLCSVEDRPGNTIYFGEGSWLTVV.

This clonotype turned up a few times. In nucleotides, the CDR3 is TGCGCCAGCAGCCAAGAGGGGTCTGGCTACACCTTC. It is translated as CASSQEGSGYTF. The rearrangement joins TRBV4-3 to TRBJ1-2; D gene uncertain. CDR1 and CDR2 from the germline V gene are LGHNA and YSLEER. Trimming stripped 0 bases from V and 7 bases from J, with 6 bases between. This CDR3 has 12 residues.

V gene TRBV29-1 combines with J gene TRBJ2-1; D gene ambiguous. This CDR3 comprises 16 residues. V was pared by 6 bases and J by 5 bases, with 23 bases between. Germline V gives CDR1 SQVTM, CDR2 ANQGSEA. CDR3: CSVSRFGPTLNNEQFF. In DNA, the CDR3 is TGCAGCGTCAGTCGTTTCGGACCGACACTTAACAATGAGCAGTTCTTC.

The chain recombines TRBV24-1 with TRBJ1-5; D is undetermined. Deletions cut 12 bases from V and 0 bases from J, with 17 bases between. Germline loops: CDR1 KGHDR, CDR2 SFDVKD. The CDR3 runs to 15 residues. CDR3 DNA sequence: TGTGCCCCCATAAGGACCGTCAATAGCAATCAGCCCCAGCATTTT. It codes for CAPIRTVNSNQPQHF.

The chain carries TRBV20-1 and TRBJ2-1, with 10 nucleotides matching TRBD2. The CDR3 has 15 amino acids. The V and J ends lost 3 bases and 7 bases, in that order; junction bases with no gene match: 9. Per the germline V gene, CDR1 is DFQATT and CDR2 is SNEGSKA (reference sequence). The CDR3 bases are TGCAGTGCTAGTAACAGCGGGGGGGCGGGGAATGAGCAGTTCTTC. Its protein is CSASNSGGAGNEQFF.

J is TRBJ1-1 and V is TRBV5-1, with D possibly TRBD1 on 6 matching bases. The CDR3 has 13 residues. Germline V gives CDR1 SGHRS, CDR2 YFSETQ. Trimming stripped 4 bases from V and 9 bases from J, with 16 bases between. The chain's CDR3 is CASSLDVGGQAFF. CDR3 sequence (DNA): TGCGCCAGCAGCCTTGATGTTGGGGGGCAAGCTTTCTTT.

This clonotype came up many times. The CDR3 region is CASSNSRLGELFF. For the CDR3, the DNA is TGCGCCAGCAGCAACTCGCGGTTGGGGGAGCTGTTTTTT. The genes are TRBV5-1 and TRBJ2-2; D ambiguous. Trimming removed 4 bases at V and 8 bases at J, with 12 bases between. Per germline, CDR1 SGHRS and CDR2 YFSETQ. There are 13 residues in the CDR3.

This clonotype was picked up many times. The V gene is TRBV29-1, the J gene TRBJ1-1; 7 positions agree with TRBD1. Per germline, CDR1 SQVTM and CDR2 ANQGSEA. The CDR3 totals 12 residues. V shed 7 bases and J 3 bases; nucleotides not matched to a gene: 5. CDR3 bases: TGCAGCGCTACAGGGGCCGACACTGAAGCTTTCTTT. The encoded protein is CSATGADTEAFF.

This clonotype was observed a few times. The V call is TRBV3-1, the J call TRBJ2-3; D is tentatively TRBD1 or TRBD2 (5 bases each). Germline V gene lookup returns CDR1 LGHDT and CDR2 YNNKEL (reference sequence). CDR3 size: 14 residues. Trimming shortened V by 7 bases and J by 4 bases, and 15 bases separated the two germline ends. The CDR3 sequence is CASNMGRWADTQYF. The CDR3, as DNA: TGTGCCAGCAACATGGGACGGTGGGCAGATACGCAGTATTTT.

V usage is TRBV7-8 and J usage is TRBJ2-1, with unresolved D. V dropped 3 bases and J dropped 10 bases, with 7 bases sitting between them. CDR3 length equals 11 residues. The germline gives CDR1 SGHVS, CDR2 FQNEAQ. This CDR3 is CASSFNREQFF. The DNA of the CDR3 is TGTGCCAGCAGCTTTAATCGAGAGCAGTTCTTC.

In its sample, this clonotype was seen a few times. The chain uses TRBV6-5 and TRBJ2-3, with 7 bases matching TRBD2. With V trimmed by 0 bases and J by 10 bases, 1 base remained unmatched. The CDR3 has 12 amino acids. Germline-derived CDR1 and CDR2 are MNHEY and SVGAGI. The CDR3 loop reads CASSYSSGAQYF. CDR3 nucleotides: TGTGCCAGCAGTTACTCCAGCGGGGCGCAGTATTTT.